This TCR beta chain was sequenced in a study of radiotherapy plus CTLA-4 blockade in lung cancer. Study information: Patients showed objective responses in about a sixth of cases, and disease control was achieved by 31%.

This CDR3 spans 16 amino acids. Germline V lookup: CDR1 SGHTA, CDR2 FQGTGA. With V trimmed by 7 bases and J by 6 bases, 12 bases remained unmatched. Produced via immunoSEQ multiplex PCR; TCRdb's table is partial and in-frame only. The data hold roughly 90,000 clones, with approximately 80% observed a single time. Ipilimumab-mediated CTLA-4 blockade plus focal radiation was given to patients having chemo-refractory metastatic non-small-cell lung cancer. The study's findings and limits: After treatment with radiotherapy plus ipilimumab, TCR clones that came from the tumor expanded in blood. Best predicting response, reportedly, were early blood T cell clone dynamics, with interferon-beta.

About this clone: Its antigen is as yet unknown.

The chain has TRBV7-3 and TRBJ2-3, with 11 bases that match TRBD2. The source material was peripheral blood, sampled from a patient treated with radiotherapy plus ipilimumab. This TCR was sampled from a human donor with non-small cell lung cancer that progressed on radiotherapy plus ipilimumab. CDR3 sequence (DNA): TGTGCCAGCACCAGGAGTAGCGGGAGGGCCGGGGATACGCAGTATTTT. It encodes CASTRSSGRAGDTQYF.